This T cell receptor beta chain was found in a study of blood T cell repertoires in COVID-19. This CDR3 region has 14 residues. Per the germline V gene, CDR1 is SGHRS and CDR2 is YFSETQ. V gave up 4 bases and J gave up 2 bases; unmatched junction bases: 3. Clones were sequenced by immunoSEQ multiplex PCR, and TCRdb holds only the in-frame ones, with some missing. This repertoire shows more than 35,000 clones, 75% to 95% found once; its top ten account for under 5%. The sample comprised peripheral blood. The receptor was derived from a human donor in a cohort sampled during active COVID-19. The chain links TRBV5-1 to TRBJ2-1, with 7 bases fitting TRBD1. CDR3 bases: TGCGCCAGCAGCGGGGGACAGACCTACAATGAGCAGTTCTTC. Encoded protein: CASSGGQTYNEQFF. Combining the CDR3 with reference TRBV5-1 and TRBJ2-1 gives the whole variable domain KAGVTQTPRYLIKTRGQQVTLSCSPISGHRSVSWYQQTPGQGLQFLFEYFSETQRNKGNFPGRFSGRQFSNSRSEMNVSTLELGDSALYLCASSGGQTYNEQFFGPGTRLTVL.